The rows below give T cell receptor beta chains drawn from one sample of a study of T cell changes during pregnancy in multiple sclerosis. Some clones are missing from TCRdb's copy, which holds only in-frame ones; the method was immunoSEQ multiplex PCR. The data contain tens of thousands of clones, 92% of them singletons. The specimen comprised peripheral blood, sampled in the first trimester of pregnancy. The receptors shown here come from a female donor with multiple sclerosis, enrolled in a pregnancy study. Both conserved end residues are part of each CDR3. A D gene is named only where the DNA matches it firmly. The size entry is marked missing in some rows and otherwise reads once, few, many or a size class.

v_call	j_call	clone_size	d_call	cdr3_aa	cdr3_nt
TRBV5-4	TRBJ2-3	.	TRBD1	CASSRNPGQGEDTQYF	TGTGCCAGCAGTCGTAACCCGGGACAGGGTGAAGATACGCAGTATTTT
TRBV5-1	TRBJ2-3	once	TRBD2	CASSLVSSGSADTQYF	TGCGCCAGCAGCTTGGTGTCTAGCGGGAGTGCAGATACGCAGTATTTT
TRBV6-5	TRBJ1-5	.	.	CASSFRNNQPQHF	TGTGCCAGCAGTTTTAGAAACAATCAGCCCCAGCATTTT
TRBV19	TRBJ2-1	.	.	CASSRGSEQFF	TGTGCCAGTAGTAGAGGGAGTGAGCAGTTCTTC
TRBV29-1	TRBJ2-1	.	TRBD2	CSVELLAGISSYNEQFF	TGCAGCGTTGAACTTCTAGCGGGGATTTCCTCCTACAATGAGCAGTTCTTC
TRBV5-1	TRBJ2-1	.	TRBD1	CASSLGQGGDEQFF	TGCGCCAGCAGCCTGGGACAGGGTGGAGATGAGCAGTTCTTC
TRBV5-1	TRBJ2-3	.	.	CASSLEGGGTDTQYF	TGCGCCAGCAGCTTGGAGGGCGGGGGCACAGATACGCAGTATTTT
TRBV2	TRBJ2-4	.	.	CASRFSIGRGQWNIQYF	TGTGCCAGCAGATTTTCAATCGGGCGGGGTCAATGGAACATTCAGTACTTC
TRBV6-5	TRBJ2-7	.	.	CASSYSPTGTYEQYF	TGTGCCAGCAGTTACTCCCCGACGGGAACCTACGAGCAGTACTTC
TRBV5-1	TRBJ2-1	.	TRBD1	CASSYSGTGGVYNEQFF	TGCGCCAGCAGCTACTCCGGGACAGGGGGAGTCTACAATGAGCAGTTCTTC
TRBV5-6	TRBJ2-5	.	.	CASSFWGLQETQYF	TGTGCCAGCAGCTTTTGGGGGCTCCAAGAGACCCAGTACTTC
TRBV7-9	TRBJ1-3	.	.	CASSRREEGDRNTIYF	TGTGCCAGCAGCCGACGGGAGGAAGGGGACAGAAACACCATATATTTT
TRBV5-1	TRBJ2-7	.	TRBD2	CASRPGLAGYSYEQYF	TGCGCCAGCAGACCTGGACTAGCGGGCTACTCCTACGAGCAGTACTTC
TRBV4-1	TRBJ2-4	.	TRBD2	CASSQFLTSGNIQYF	TGCGCCAGCAGCCAATTTCTTACTAGCGGAAACATTCAGTACTTC
TRBV30	TRBJ2-3	.	.	CAWSVTWTDTQYF	TGTGCCTGGAGTGTAACATGGACAGATACGCAGTATTTT
TRBV29-1	TRBJ1-2	.	.	CSVQTGTYGYTF	TGCAGCGTCCAAACAGGGACCTATGGCTACACCTTC
TRBV6-5	TRBJ2-3	.	TRBD2	CASSPASGSADTQYF	TGTGCCAGCAGTCCCGCTAGCGGGAGTGCAGATACGCAGTATTTT
TRBV7-9	TRBJ1-1	.	.	CASSLLAGNGNTEAFF	TGTGCCAGCAGCTTACTCGCAGGGAATGGGAACACTGAAGCTTTCTTT
TRBV4-3	TRBJ2-1	once	TRBD2	CASSQSVRREIGDEQFF	TGCGCCAGCAGCCAATCGGTGAGGCGGGAGATCGGCGATGAGCAGTTCTTC
TRBV6-5	TRBJ2-5	.	.	CASSRYRAETQYF	TGTGCCAGCAGCAGATACAGGGCGGAGACCCAGTACTTC
TRBV7-2	TRBJ2-1	once	TRBD2	CASSLIPAKLAGEGNEQFF	TGTGCCAGCAGCTTAATCCCGGCCAAACTAGCGGGAGAGGGGAATGAGCAGTTCTTC
TRBV29-1	TRBJ2-3	.	.	CSVEDQHRTDTQYF	TGCAGCGTTGAAGATCAACACAGGACAGATACGCAGTATTTT
TRBV6-4	TRBJ2-1	.	TRBD2	CASSEEGSGSHEQFF	TGTGCCAGCAGTGAGGAGGGTAGCGGGAGCCATGAGCAGTTCTTC
TRBV29-1	TRBJ2-3	.	.	CSVEGRAETDTQYF	TGCAGCGTTGAAGGGAGGGCCGAGACAGATACGCAGTATTTT
TRBV7-6	TRBJ2-7	once	.	CASSLGVEDYEQYF	TGTGCCAGCAGCTTAGGGGTCGAGGACTACGAGCAGTACTTC
TRBV19	TRBJ1-1	.	.	CASSLVSRNTEAFF	TGTGCCAGTAGCCTGGTTTCGAGGAATACTGAAGCTTTCTTT
TRBV19	TRBJ1-3	.	TRBD1	CASRWDRSSGNTIYF	TGTGCCAGTAGGTGGGACAGGAGCTCTGGAAACACCATATATTTT
TRBV27	TRBJ2-7	.	.	CASSLWPGYEQYF	TGTGCCAGCAGTTTATGGCCAGGGTACGAGCAGTACTTC
TRBV28	TRBJ2-5	.	TRBD2	CASSDPGTSGIRETQYF	TGTGCCAGCAGCGATCCCGGGACTAGCGGGATTAGAGAGACCCAGTACTTC
TRBV10-3	TRBJ2-5	once	TRBD1	CAIRGTETQETQYF	TGTGCCATCAGAGGGACAGAAACCCAAGAGACCCAGTACTTC
TRBV18	TRBJ2-1	.	.	CASSQDPGSYNEQFF	TGTGCCAGCTCACAGGACCCGGGGTCCTACAATGAGCAGTTCTTC
TRBV27	TRBJ2-5	.	.	CASSRALATGETQYF	TGTGCCAGCAGTCGGGCGCTAGCGACTGGGGAGACCCAGTACTTC
TRBV4-2	TRBJ2-7	.	.	CASSQVRGYEQYF	TGTGCCAGCAGCCAAGTCCGCGGATACGAGCAGTACTTC
TRBV7-6	TRBJ1-5	.	TRBD1	CASSRGPGQGEQPQHF	TGTGCCAGCAGCAGGGGACCGGGACAGGGAGAGCAGCCCCAGCATTTT
TRBV6-5	TRBJ2-1	.	.	CASSYSGISENEQFF	TGTGCCAGCAGTTACTCCGGGATATCAGAGAATGAGCAGTTCTTC
TRBV13	TRBJ2-1	.	TRBD2	CASSLYARASGKSSYNEQFF	TGTGCCAGCAGCTTATACGCAAGGGCTAGCGGGAAGAGCTCCTACAATGAGCAGTTCTTC
TRBV30	TRBJ2-3	.	TRBD2	CAWGGLAGVTDTQYF	TGTGCCTGGGGGGGACTAGCGGGAGTCACAGATACGCAGTATTTT
TRBV14	TRBJ1-2	.	TRBD1	CASSPTRQGGYGYTF	TGTGCCAGCAGCCCGACCCGACAGGGCGGCTATGGCTACACCTTC
TRBV5-6	TRBJ2-2	once	.	CASSTFSGASNTGELFF	TGTGCCAGCAGCACTTTTAGCGGAGCATCGAACACCGGGGAGCTGTTTTTT
TRBV9	TRBJ1-2	medium-sized	.	CASSVDGRVQAGYTF	TGTGCCAGCAGCGTAGATGGCAGGGTTCAGGCAGGCTACACCTTC
TRBV10-3	TRBJ1-1	.	.	CAISDPAEGHVHTEAFF	TGTGCCATCAGTGACCCGGCGGAAGGACACGTTCACACTGAAGCTTTCTTT
TRBV9	TRBJ2-7	.	.	CASSQTQGPPYEQYF	TGTGCCAGCAGCCAAACACAGGGCCCCCCCTACGAGCAGTACTTC
TRBV19	TRBJ1-1	.	.	CASSIGQTEAFF	TGTGCCAGTAGTATCGGACAAACTGAAGCTTTCTTT
TRBV7-3	TRBJ1-2	.	.	CASSLTPGGYGYTF	TGTGCCAGCAGCTTAACCCCGGGGGGATATGGCTACACCTTC
TRBV10-3	TRBJ2-1	.	TRBD2	CAISGAAGGFNEQFF	TGTGCCATCAGTGGGGCAGCGGGAGGGTTCAATGAGCAGTTCTTC